This TCR beta chain was identified in a study of T cell repertoires in cytomegalovirus infection. Study-level information: From public TCR beta signatures came an indication of both CMV infection and matching HLA type. General study points: Across the ex vivo response, the dominant clonotypes were HLA-C-restricted CMV-specific TCR beta clonotypes. Cumulative frequency of public TCR beta families picked out carriers of CMV plus the relevant HLA.

A few counts support this clonotype. Its antigen is unknown. TCRdb re-derived calls from the reads in MiXCR, one entry per CDR3 protein. The sample carries a few hundred thousand distinct CDR3 sequences, over 15% recorded once. Sequencing was carried out using CD8+ T cells from PBMCs. The source is a human donor in good health (CMV status not recorded). Some clones in this sample may be carry-over from other donors' samples.

The CDR3 spells CAIPILEIGNQPQHF. The CDR3 DNA follows: TGTGCCATCCCGATCTTAGAGATTGGCAATCAGCCCCAGCATTTT. The V and J genes are TRBV7-4 and TRBJ1-5; unclear D gene. V was pared by 10 bases and J by 2 bases, with 18 bases between. This CDR3 spans 15 amino acids. Germline V lookup: CDR1 SGHVT, CDR2 SQSDAQ.